The present T cell receptor (beta chain) was sequenced within a study of cytotoxic CD8 clonotypes in ibrutinib-treated CLL. About the study: The patients comprised approximately ten relapsed/refractory and more than 14 treatment-naive cases, approximately 18 IGHV unmutated.

Germline assignment: CDR1 SGHDT and CDR2 YYEEEE. The CDR3 has 17 residues. With 2 bases removed from V and 5 bases from J, the gap between germline ends came to 19 bases. Findings and limits, study-wide: Clonality increased with ibrutinib response but returned toward baseline at progression.

About this clone: Its cognate antigen is unknown.

Clones were sequenced by immunoSEQ multiplex PCR, and TCRdb holds only the in-frame ones, with some missing. The repertoire includes 24,000 or so clones, approximately 71% of them detected once, and about 45% sits in the top ten. This sequence was found in a human donor with chronic lymphocytic leukemia. This chain connects TRBV5-6 to TRBJ2-2; maybe TRBD1 (6 bases). The input for sequencing was PBMCs, taken after 12 months of ibrutinib treatment. The CDR3 spells CASSFSHTGYRTGELFF. The CDR3 DNA sequence: TGTGCCAGCAGCTTCTCTCATACAGGGTATAGAACCGGGGAGCTGTTTTTT.